This T cell receptor (beta chain) was sequenced in a study of CD8 T cells in ankylosing spondylitis. Overall study results and limits: Several highly homologous variants made up a TCR beta motif, and this motif appeared characteristic of ankylosing spondylitis blood. Previous work reported some of these motif variants in the synovial fluid and blood of reactive arthritis.

This clonotype was observed a handful of times. Its specificity is not known. MiXCR, run by TCRdb on the 5' RACE reads, gives a single entry per CDR3 protein. Of just under 550,000 distinct CDR3 sequences in the sample, approximately 12% were seen once. Germline CDR1 is KGHDR and CDR2 is SFDVKD. This CDR3 comprises 14 residues. V was cut by 3 bases and J by 3 bases, with 8 bases left in between. The receptor's source is a male donor with ankylosing spondylitis. V and J are TRBV24-1 and TRBJ2-1; possible D gene TRBD2, 6 bases. Sequenced material: blood, either unsorted or a sorted T cell fraction (not recorded which). The CDR3 DNA reads as TGTGCCACCAGTGATGGGAGGTTCTACAATGAGCAGTTCTTC. It encodes CATSDGRFYNEQFF.